This TCR beta chain was documented in a study of blood T cell repertoires in COVID-19. Across the whole study: Nucleic acid was either cDNA or gDNA, and it came from T cells, B-cell-depleted T cells, or PBMCs.

Per the study methods: Quantification of nucleated cells was approximated via reference gene primer amplification. TCRdb's table, derived via immunoSEQ multiplex PCR, lists solely in-frame clones and lacks some. D and trimming were read from the DNA, whereas the V and J calls and clone size are those reported in that table. In the table there are around 170,000 clones, about 87% of which are singletons. Enrolled during active infection, Seattle patients were then followed longitudinally. CDR3 length: 12 amino acids. Between the trimmed V and J ends, which lost 3 bases and 10 bases, there was a span of 12 bases. Per the germline V gene, CDR1 is LGHDT and CDR2 is YNNKEL (reference sequence).

The chain carries TRBV3-1 (or the pseudogene TRBV3-2) and TRBJ1-2, with D perhaps TRBD1 (6 bases). The sample was peripheral blood. The sequence derives from a man aged 55-75 years with COVID-19, enrolled during active disease. The CDR3 DNA sequence: TGTGCCAGCAGCCAGGGGGACACCTTCTACACCTTC. Translating it yields CASSQGDTFYTF.